A selection of T cell receptor beta chains follows, all from one sample in a study of T cell responses to AZD1222 COVID-19 vaccine. Only in-frame clones appear in the TCRdb table, and some are missing; sequencing was by immunoSEQ multiplex PCR. The sample carries 90,000 to 150,000 clones, roughly 90% recorded once. The sequences come from peripheral blood, collected on day 0 of AZD1222 vaccination. Every receptor here comes from an adult in good health. Both conserved end residues are part of each CDR3. The D gene is left open where the match is weak. Size values are once, few and many counts, or a class for expanded clones, and some rows have none.

d_gene | j_gene | abundance | v_gene | CDR3aa | CDR3nt
- | TRBJ2-1 | - | TRBV27 | CASNQRQGDNEQFF | TGTGCCAGCAACCAGCGGCAGGGTGACAATGAGCAGTTCTTC
TRBD1 | TRBJ1-5 | - | TRBV4-2 | CASSPRDREQPQHF | TGTGCCAGCAGCCCCCGGGACAGGGAGCAGCCCCAGCATTTT
- | TRBJ1-2 | - | TRBV6-5 | CASSRTRPGYGYTF | TGTGCCAGCAGTCGTACAAGGCCTGGCTATGGCTACACCTTC
- | TRBJ2-2 | - | TRBV7-9 | CASSLYSGVRSGELFF | TGTGCCAGCAGCTTATATTCAGGGGTGAGGTCCGGGGAGCTGTTTTTT
TRBD1 | TRBJ1-2 | - | TRBV24-1 | CATHYQGGNGYTF | TGTGCCACCCACTACCAGGGGGGGAATGGCTACACCTTC
- | TRBJ1-2 | - | TRBV25-1 | CASSEFGRPRGYGYTF | TGTGCCAGCAGTGAATTTGGCAGGCCCCGCGGGTATGGCTACACCTTC
TRBD1 | TRBJ1-6 | - | TRBV15 | CATSTVDRATLHF | TGTGCCACCAGCACGGTGGACAGGGCCACCCTCCACTTT
- | TRBJ2-2 | - | TRBV6-5 | CASSHKAMDTGELFF | TGTGCCAGCAGCCACAAAGCGATGGACACCGGGGAGCTGTTTTTT
- | TRBJ1-1 | - | TRBV6-5 | CASSYAGGTEAFF | TGTGCCAGCAGTTACGCAGGAGGGACTGAAGCTTTCTTT
- | TRBJ1-6 | - | TRBV5-1 | CASSLEGRESSPLHF | TGCGCCAGCAGCTTGGAAGGCAGGGAGAGTTCCCCCCTCCACTTT
TRBD1 | TRBJ1-2 | - | TRBV29-1 | CSVVTPGTDYGYTF | TGCAGCGTGGTGACACCCGGGACAGACTATGGCTACACCTTC
- | TRBJ1-5 | - | TRBV19 | CASRWDGDQPQHF | TGTGCCAGTAGGTGGGATGGGGATCAGCCCCAGCATTTT
TRBD1 | TRBJ1-1 | - | TRBV27 | CASSFPGGNTEAFF | TGTGCCAGCAGTTTTCCAGGGGGCAACACTGAAGCTTTCTTT
- | TRBJ1-1 | - | TRBV5-1 | CASSLAGFTEAFF | TGCGCCAGCAGCTTGGCCGGATTCACTGAAGCTTTCTTT
- | TRBJ2-3 | - | TRBV24-1 | CATSDPQDSTDTQYF | TGTGCCACCAGTGATCCCCAGGACAGCACAGATACGCAGTATTTT
TRBD1 | TRBJ1-2 | - | TRBV7-2 | CASSPGTATPEIYGYTF | TGTGCCAGCAGCCCCGGGACAGCTACGCCGGAGATCTATGGCTACACCTTC
TRBD1 | TRBJ1-1 | - | TRBV19 | CASSPGDRVTEAFF | TGTGCCAGTAGCCCCGGGGACAGGGTGACTGAAGCTTTCTTT
- | TRBJ1-6 | - | TRBV7-9 | CASSTEGAPLHF | TGTGCCAGCAGCACCGAAGGGGCACCCCTCCACTTT
- | TRBJ2-7 | - | TRBV7-2 | CASSSSSYEQYF | TGTGCCAGCAGCTCCTCTTCCTACGAGCAGTACTTC
- | TRBJ2-5 | - | TRBV9 | CASSVGPSQETQYF | TGTGCCAGCAGCGTAGGTCCAAGCCAAGAGACCCAGTACTTC
- | TRBJ1-1 | - | TRBV7-6 | CASSLQENTEAFF | TGTGCCAGCAGCTTACAGGAGAACACTGAAGCTTTCTTT
- | TRBJ1-2 | - | TRBV7-2 | CASSLGAGLLRGYTF | TGTGCCAGCAGCTTAGGGGCGGGTCTACTGAGAGGCTACACCTTC
- | TRBJ1-6 | - | TRBV11-2 | CASSLAGYSPLHF | TGTGCCAGCAGCTTAGCAGGATATTCACCCCTCCACTTT
- | TRBJ1-3 | - | TRBV9 | CASSVALGGNTIYF | TGTGCCAGCAGCGTAGCTTTGGGCGGGAACACCATATATTTT
TRBD2 | TRBJ2-2 | - | TRBV6-4 | CASSASRTSGDTGELFF | TGTGCCAGCAGTGCCTCTCGGACTAGCGGGGACACCGGGGAGCTGTTTTTT
TRBD1 | TRBJ2-7 | many | TRBV5-6 | CASSLGTGGGYQNEQYF | TGTGCCAGCAGCTTAGGGACAGGGGGCGGCTATCAGAACGAGCAGTACTTC
TRBD1 | TRBJ1-4 | once | TRBV6-2/TRBV6-3 | CASSWTGTGGEKLFF | TGTGCCAGCAGTTGGACCGGGACAGGAGGGGAAAAACTGTTTTTT
- | TRBJ1-1 | - | TRBV6-6 | CASSYLTWGAEAFF | TGTGCCAGCAGTTACCTCACCTGGGGGGCTGAAGCTTTCTTT
TRBD1 | TRBJ1-5 | - | TRBV6-5 | CASSTTGGSNQPQHF | TGTGCCAGCAGTACGACAGGGGGCAGCAATCAGCCCCAGCATTTT